The 7 T cell receptor beta chains listed next were all sequenced from one sample in a study of blood T cell repertoires in COVID-19. Libraries were prepared by immunoSEQ multiplex PCR; TCRdb keeps only in-frame clonotypes and omits some of them. This table holds 150,000 or so clones, roughly 86% found once. Sample: peripheral blood. The source is a human donor with acute or convalescent COVID-19. The donor label of this sample is uncertain.

This rearrangement joins TRBV5-1 to TRBJ1-1; 7 nucleotides line up with TRBD1. The CDR3 covers 14 residues. Germline CDR1 reads SGHRS; CDR2 reads YFSETQ. With 4 bases clipped from V and 2 bases from J, the junction kept 5 bases outside the gene matches. The CDR3 loop reads CASSPWTGNTEAFF. CDR3 DNA sequence: TGCGCCAGCAGCCCTTGGACAGGAAACACTGAAGCTTTCTTT.

This sequence joins TRBV5-5 and TRBJ2-1; 7 bases line up with TRBD2. V shed 3 bases, J shed 7 bases, and the junction held 7 bases outside the gene matches. Germline CDR1 and CDR2: SGHKS and YYEKEE (reference sequence). The CDR3 is made up of 14 amino acids. The CDR3 loop reads CASSSGGGGNEQFF. The CDR3, as DNA: TGTGCCAGCAGCTCCGGCGGGGGAGGAAATGAGCAGTTCTTC.

This CDR3 reads CATSRVSGPYNEQFF. The CDR3 DNA reads TGTGCCACCAGCAGAGTGAGCGGGCCTTACAATGAGCAGTTCTTC. The V call is TRBV15, the J call TRBJ2-1; weak D call: TRBD2 (6 bases). CDR3 size: 15 residues. Germline loops: CDR1 LNHNV, CDR2 YYDKDF (reference sequence). V gave up 1 base and J gave up 4 bases, with 11 bases separating them.

The CDR3 sequence is CASSLSPEAFF. DNA of the CDR3: TGTGCCAGCAGCCTGAGCCCCGAAGCTTTCTTT. V and J are TRBV7-9 and TRBJ1-1; unclear D gene. Between the trimmed V and J ends, which lost 5 bases and 8 bases, there was a span of 9 bases. The CDR3 contains 11 residues. Germline V lookup: CDR1 SEHNR, CDR2 FQNEAQ (reference sequence). The variable domain in full, completed from reference TRBV7-9 and TRBJ1-1, reads DTGVSQNPRHKITKRGQNVTFRCDPISEHNRLYWYRQTLGQGPEFLTYFQNEAQLEKSRLLSDRFSAERPKGSFSTLEIQRTEQGDSAMYLCASSLSPEAFFGQGTRLTVV.

The gene calls are TRBV4-3 and TRBJ1-1; a possible D gene is TRBD1 (6 bases). Trimming pared 1 base from V and 6 bases from J, leaving 15 bases between. Per the germline V gene, CDR1 is LGHNA and CDR2 is YSLEER. The CDR3 consists of 15 residues. The CDR3 protein is CASSQVAGGPPEAFF. CDR3 DNA: TGCGCCAGCAGCCAAGTGGCGGGGGGCCCTCCTGAAGCTTTCTTT.

The chain uses TRBV7-2 and TRBJ2-2; D is uncertain. The CDR3 length is 14 residues. Germline CDR1 is SGHTA and CDR2 is FQGNSA. Trimming pared 3 bases from V and 1 base from J, leaving 6 bases between. In DNA form, the CDR3 reads TGTGCCAGCAGCTTCAGACAGAACACCGGGGAGCTGTTTTTT. It codes for CASSFRQNTGELFF.

The CDR3 protein is CAWSARDRGFSSYGYTF. The CDR3 DNA sequence: TGTGCCTGGAGTGCCCGGGACAGGGGGTTCTCCAGCTATGGCTACACCTTC. This rearrangement joins TRBV30 to TRBJ1-2, with TRBD1 identical over 11 bases. Germline lookup yields CDR1 GTSNPN and CDR2 SVGIG (reference sequence). The CDR3 loop spans 17 amino acids. V lost 1 base to trimming and J lost 4 bases; unmatched junction nucleotides: 11.